Listed below are T cell receptor beta chains from one sample, sequenced in a study of blood T cell repertoires in COVID-19. Libraries were prepared by immunoSEQ multiplex PCR; TCRdb keeps only in-frame clonotypes and omits some of them. In the table there are about 200,000 clones, 92% of which are singletons. Sequencing was done on a sample of peripheral blood. All receptors come from a man aged 55 to 69 with COVID-19, enrolled during active disease. The CDR3 runs from the conserved cysteine through the conserved F or W. D genes are given only for firm matches. Clone size, where shown, is once, few, many, or a class for clones that have expanded.

D gene: TRBD1
clone size: once
V gene: TRBV6-2/TRBV6-3
J gene: TRBJ1-2
CDR3 DNA: TGTGCCAGCAGTTTCATGGACAGGGCCCGCCCCGGCTACACCTTC
CDR3 protein: CASSFMDRARPGYTF

D gene: NA
clone size: NA
V gene: TRBV10-3
J gene: TRBJ2-7
CDR3 DNA: TGTGCCATCAGCGCAACTGGCGGGGGCTCCCCCTACGAGCAGTACTTC
CDR3 protein: CAISATGGGSPYEQYF

D gene: NA
clone size: NA
V gene: TRBV28
J gene: TRBJ2-7
CDR3 DNA: TGTGCCAGCAGTGGCACGACCAGGGACTCCGCCTACGAGCAGTACTTC
CDR3 protein: CASSGTTRDSAYEQYF

D gene: NA
clone size: NA
V gene: TRBV21-1
J gene: TRBJ1-4
CDR3 DNA: TGTGCCAGCGAAGTCGGTCCCCGGGACAGCCGTAATGAAAAACTGTTTTTT
CDR3 protein: CASEVGPRDSRNEKLFF

D gene: NA
clone size: NA
V gene: TRBV7-9
J gene: TRBJ2-5
CDR3 DNA: TGTGCCAGCAGCTTTGGACAGAAAGAGACCCAGTACTTC
CDR3 protein: CASSFGQKETQYF

D gene: TRBD2
clone size: NA
V gene: TRBV2
J gene: TRBJ2-1
CDR3 DNA: TGTGCCACCCATGGGGTTGGGGGGGCCTACAATGAGCAGTTCTTC
CDR3 protein: CATHGVGGAYNEQFF

D gene: NA
clone size: NA
V gene: TRBV5-1
J gene: TRBJ1-4
CDR3 DNA: TGCGCCAGCAGGCAAACAGGGCTCGGCGAAAAACTGTTTTTT
CDR3 protein: CASRQTGLGEKLFF

D gene: NA
clone size: NA
V gene: TRBV7-2
J gene: TRBJ2-1
CDR3 DNA: TGTGCCAGCAGCTTAGGCTACACACGGGGCAATGAGCAGTTCTTC
CDR3 protein: CASSLGYTRGNEQFF

D gene: NA
clone size: NA
V gene: TRBV11-2
J gene: TRBJ1-4
CDR3 DNA: TGTGCCAGCAGCTTAATGGGGAGACCTAATGAAAAACTGTTTTTT
CDR3 protein: CASSLMGRPNEKLFF

D gene: NA
clone size: NA
V gene: TRBV24-1
J gene: TRBJ1-2
CDR3 DNA: TGTGCCACCAGTGATTACAGGGCGAACTATGGCTACACCTTC
CDR3 protein: CATSDYRANYGYTF

D gene: NA
clone size: NA
V gene: TRBV20-1
J gene: TRBJ2-7
CDR3 DNA: TGCAGTGCTAGATCAGGCCACGAGCAGTACTTC
CDR3 protein: CSARSGHEQYF

D gene: TRBD1
clone size: NA
V gene: TRBV10-3
J gene: TRBJ1-1
CDR3 DNA: TGTGCCATCAGGACAGGGGAGGCGAACACTGAAGCTTTCTTT
CDR3 protein: CAIRTGEANTEAFF

D gene: NA
clone size: once
V gene: TRBV3-1/TRBV3-2
J gene: TRBJ1-2
CDR3 DNA: TGTGCCAGCAGCCAAGATTTAAAGGTCGGAGGAGGCTACACCTTC
CDR3 protein: CASSQDLKVGGGYTF

D gene: TRBD1
clone size: NA
V gene: TRBV19
J gene: TRBJ1-2
CDR3 DNA: TGTGCCAGTAGGACGGACAGGGGGCCTGGCTACACCTTC
CDR3 protein: CASRTDRGPGYTF

D gene: NA
clone size: NA
V gene: TRBV12-3/TRBV12-4
J gene: TRBJ2-6
CDR3 DNA: TGTGCCAGCGGGGCCTCTGGGGCCAACGTCCTGACTTTC
CDR3 protein: CASGASGANVLTF

D gene: TRBD1
clone size: once
V gene: TRBV27
J gene: TRBJ1-2
CDR3 DNA: TGTGCCAGCAGACTCCGGGACAGGGGTGGCTACACCTTC
CDR3 protein: CASRLRDRGGYTF

D gene: TRBD2
clone size: NA
V gene: TRBV7-6
J gene: TRBJ2-3
CDR3 DNA: TGTGCCAGCACCCGAGCTGGGGCTAGCGGGCAAAGGGGCACAGATACGCAGTATTTT
CDR3 protein: CASTRAGASGQRGTDTQYF

D gene: TRBD2
clone size: NA
V gene: TRBV11-2
J gene: TRBJ2-3
CDR3 DNA: TGTGCCAGCAGCTTAGGGGGACTAGCATCGGTTACGCAGTATTTT
CDR3 protein: CASSLGGLASVTQYF

D gene: NA
clone size: NA
V gene: TRBV7-2
J gene: TRBJ1-6
CDR3 DNA: TGTGCCAGCAGCTTAGAGGCAGGGTTCCTCTATAATTCACCCCTCCACTTT
CDR3 protein: CASSLEAGFLYNSPLHF

D gene: TRBD1
clone size: NA
V gene: TRBV10-1
J gene: TRBJ2-1
CDR3 DNA: TGCGCCAGCAGTGGGGGGACAGGGCTTGGCTCCTACAATGAGCAGTTCTTC
CDR3 protein: CASSGGTGLGSYNEQFF

D gene: TRBD1
clone size: NA
V gene: TRBV9
J gene: TRBJ1-4
CDR3 DNA: TGTGCCAGCAGCGTAGCCCGGACAGGGATCGAAAAACTGTTTTTT
CDR3 protein: CASSVARTGIEKLFF

D gene: TRBD1
clone size: NA
V gene: TRBV4-2
J gene: TRBJ1-2
CDR3 DNA: TGTGCCAGCAGCCAAGATTGGTCTAGGGCAGGGGGAGGCTACACCTTC
CDR3 protein: CASSQDWSRAGGGYTF

D gene: TRBD2
clone size: once
V gene: TRBV19
J gene: TRBJ2-7
CDR3 DNA: TGTGCCAGTAGCGAACTAGCGGGGGACTCCTACGAGCAGTACTTC
CDR3 protein: CASSELAGDSYEQYF

D gene: TRBD2
clone size: NA
V gene: TRBV5-1
J gene: TRBJ2-3
CDR3 DNA: TGCGCCAGCAGCCCGGGACTAGCGGGAGTGGATACGCAGTATTTT
CDR3 protein: CASSPGLAGVDTQYF

D gene: TRBD1
clone size: NA
V gene: TRBV2
J gene: TRBJ1-5
CDR3 DNA: TGTGCCAGCAATCTAGACAGGGGAGGCAATCAGCCCCAGCATTTT
CDR3 protein: CASNLDRGGNQPQHF

D gene: NA
clone size: NA
V gene: TRBV21-1
J gene: TRBJ1-4
CDR3 DNA: TGTGCCAGCAGCGATGAATCCGGACACGCCAACTCCAATAATGAAAAACTGTTTTTT
CDR3 protein: CASSDESGHANSNNEKLFF

D gene: TRBD1
clone size: NA
V gene: TRBV27
J gene: TRBJ1-1
CDR3 DNA: TGTGCCAGCAGTCTACAGGGGAGCACTGAAGCTTTCTTT
CDR3 protein: CASSLQGSTEAFF

D gene: NA
clone size: NA
V gene: TRBV5-4
J gene: TRBJ2-5
CDR3 DNA: TGTGCCAGCAGCTTGGCCAGGGAAGAGACCCAGTACTTC
CDR3 protein: CASSLAREETQYF

D gene: TRBD1
clone size: few
V gene: TRBV18
J gene: TRBJ1-2
CDR3 DNA: TGTGCCAGCTCACCAAGCGGGACAGGGACCTATGGCTACACCTTC
CDR3 protein: CASSPSGTGTYGYTF

D gene: NA
clone size: NA
V gene: TRBV19
J gene: TRBJ1-6
CDR3 DNA: TGTGCCAGTAGTCGGGGGGCCAGTGGTTCACCCCTCCACTTT
CDR3 protein: CASSRGASGSPLHF

D gene: NA
clone size: NA
V gene: TRBV21-1
J gene: TRBJ1-5
CDR3 DNA: TGTGCCAGCAGCAAAGGGGGTGGGGGGGATTGCGCTCAGCCCCAGCATTTT
CDR3 protein: CASSKGGGGDCAQPQHF

D gene: NA
clone size: once
V gene: TRBV27
J gene: TRBJ1-6
CDR3 DNA: TGTGCCAGCAGTTTATCGATATCAGGAGGTTCACCCCTCCACTTT
CDR3 protein: CASSLSISGGSPLHF

D gene: NA
clone size: NA
V gene: TRBV10-3
J gene: TRBJ1-5
CDR3 DNA: TGTGCCATCAGGGATCACAGGGAATATCAGCCCCAGCATTTT
CDR3 protein: CAIRDHREYQPQHF

D gene: NA
clone size: NA
V gene: TRBV6-1
J gene: TRBJ1-1
CDR3 DNA: TGTGCCAGCAGTGACAACACAGTGTCTGAAGCTTTCTTT
CDR3 protein: CASSDNTVSEAFF

D gene: NA
clone size: NA
V gene: TRBV15
J gene: TRBJ2-6
CDR3 DNA: TGTGCCACCAGCAGAACTTCTTATGGGGCCAACGTCCTGACTTTC
CDR3 protein: CATSRTSYGANVLTF

D gene: NA
clone size: NA
V gene: TRBV7-8
J gene: TRBJ1-5
CDR3 DNA: TGTGCCAGCAGCCCTACGAGGGGCGGGGGGTTGAGCAATCAGCCCCAGCATTTT
CDR3 protein: CASSPTRGGGLSNQPQHF

D gene: TRBD1
clone size: NA
V gene: TRBV11-2
J gene: TRBJ2-1
CDR3 DNA: TGTGCCAGCAGCTTGAGACAGGGGGATGGCGATGAGCAGTTCTTC
CDR3 protein: CASSLRQGDGDEQFF

D gene: TRBD2
clone size: NA
V gene: TRBV28
J gene: TRBJ2-1
CDR3 DNA: TGTGCCAGCAGTTCCGGGACTATCAACAATGAGCAGTTCTTC
CDR3 protein: CASSSGTINNEQFF

D gene: TRBD1
clone size: NA
V gene: TRBV3-1/TRBV3-2
J gene: TRBJ1-1
CDR3 DNA: TGTGCCAGCAGGGGGACAGTTGAAGCTTTCTTT
CDR3 protein: CASRGTVEAFF

D gene: TRBD2
clone size: NA
V gene: TRBV5-1
J gene: TRBJ2-1
CDR3 DNA: TGCGCCAGCAGCCGATGGACTAGCGGTAACAATGAGCAGTTCTTC
CDR3 protein: CASSRWTSGNNEQFF

D gene: NA
clone size: NA
V gene: TRBV5-1
J gene: TRBJ2-2
CDR3 DNA: TGCGCCAGCGCCCGCTCCGGGGGAGACACCGGGGAGCTGTTTTTT
CDR3 protein: CASARSGGDTGELFF

D gene: TRBD2
clone size: NA
V gene: TRBV5-1
J gene: TRBJ2-7
CDR3 DNA: TGCGCCAGCAGCCTTATAGCGGGGGGACGTTACGAGCAGTACTTC
CDR3 protein: CASSLIAGGRYEQYF

D gene: NA
clone size: NA
V gene: TRBV6-1
J gene: TRBJ2-7
CDR3 DNA: TGTGCCAGCAGTGACTTGTCGGGGGCGTCTAGCGGCCCCTACGAGCAGTACTTC
CDR3 protein: CASSDLSGASSGPYEQYF

D gene: TRBD1
clone size: NA
V gene: TRBV9
J gene: TRBJ2-3
CDR3 DNA: TGTGCCAGCAGCTTAAGGACAGGGGGCACAGATACGCAGTATTTT
CDR3 protein: CASSLRTGGTDTQYF

D gene: NA
clone size: NA
V gene: TRBV6-1
J gene: TRBJ1-5
CDR3 DNA: TGTGCCAGCAGTGAAGGGGCCGCCTGGCAGCCCCAGCATTTT
CDR3 protein: CASSEGAAWQPQHF